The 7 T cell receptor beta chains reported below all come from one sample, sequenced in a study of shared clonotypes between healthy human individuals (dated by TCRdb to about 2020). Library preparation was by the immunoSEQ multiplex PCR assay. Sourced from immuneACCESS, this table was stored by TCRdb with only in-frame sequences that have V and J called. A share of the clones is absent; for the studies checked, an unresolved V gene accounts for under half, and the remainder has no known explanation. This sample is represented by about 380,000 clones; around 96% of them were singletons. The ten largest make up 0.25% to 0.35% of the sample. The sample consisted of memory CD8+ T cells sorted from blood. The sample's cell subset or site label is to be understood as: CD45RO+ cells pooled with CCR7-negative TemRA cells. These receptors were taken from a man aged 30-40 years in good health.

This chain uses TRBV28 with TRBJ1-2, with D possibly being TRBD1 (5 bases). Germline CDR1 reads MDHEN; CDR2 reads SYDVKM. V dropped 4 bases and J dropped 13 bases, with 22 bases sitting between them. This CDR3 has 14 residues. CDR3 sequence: CASSSQLLGGRGTF. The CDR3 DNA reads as TGTGCCAGCAGTTCCCAACTTTTGGGGGGACGGGGCACCTTC.

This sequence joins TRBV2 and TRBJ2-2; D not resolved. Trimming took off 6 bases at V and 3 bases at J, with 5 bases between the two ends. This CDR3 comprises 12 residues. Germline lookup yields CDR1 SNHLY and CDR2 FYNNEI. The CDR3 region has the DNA TGTGCCAGCAGGTTAGACACCGGGGAGCTGTTTTTT. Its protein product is CASRLDTGELFF.

DNA for the CDR3: TGTGCCAGTAGTCGAGACGGACTAGCTTGGGTTCGGAGTGAGCAGTTCTTC. Its translation is CASSRDGLAWVRSEQFF. The J gene is TRBJ2-1, the V gene TRBV19; 8 nucleotides line up with TRBD2. V dropped 5 bases and J dropped 9; count of bases not matched to a gene: 18. The CDR3 contains 17 residues. The germline V gene has CDR1 LNHDA and CDR2 SQIVND (reference sequence).

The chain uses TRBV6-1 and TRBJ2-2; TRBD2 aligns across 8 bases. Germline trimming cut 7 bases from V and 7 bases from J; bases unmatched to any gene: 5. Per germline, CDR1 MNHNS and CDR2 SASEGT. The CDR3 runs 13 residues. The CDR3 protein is CASKLSGIGELFF. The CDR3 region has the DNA TGTGCCAGCAAACTTAGCGGGATCGGGGAGCTGTTTTTT.

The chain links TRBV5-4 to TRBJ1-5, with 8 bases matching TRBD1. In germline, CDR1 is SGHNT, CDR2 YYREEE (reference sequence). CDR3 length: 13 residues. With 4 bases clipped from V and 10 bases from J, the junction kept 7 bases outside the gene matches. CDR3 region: CASSPGQDKPQHF. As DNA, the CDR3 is TGTGCCAGCAGCCCGGGACAGGACAAACCCCAGCATTTT. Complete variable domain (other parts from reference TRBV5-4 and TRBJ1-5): ETGVTQSPTHLIKTRGQQVTLRCSSQSGHNTVSWYQQALGQGPQFIFQYYREEENGRGNFPPRFSGLQFPNYSSELNVNALELDDSALYLCASSPGQDKPQHFGDGTRLSIL.

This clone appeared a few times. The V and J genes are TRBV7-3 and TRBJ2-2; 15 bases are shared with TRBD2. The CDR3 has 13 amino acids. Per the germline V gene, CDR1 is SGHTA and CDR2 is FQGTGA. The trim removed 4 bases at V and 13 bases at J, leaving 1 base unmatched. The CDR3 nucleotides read TGTGCCAGCAGCTCGGGACTAGCGGGAGGGCTGTTTTTT. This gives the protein CASSSGLAGGLFF.

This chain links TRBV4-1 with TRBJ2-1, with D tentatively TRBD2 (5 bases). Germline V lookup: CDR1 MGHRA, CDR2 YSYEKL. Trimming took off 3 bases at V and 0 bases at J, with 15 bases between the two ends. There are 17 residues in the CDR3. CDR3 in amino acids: CASSQYVAPRSYNEQFF. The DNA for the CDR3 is TGCGCCAGCAGCCAGTATGTAGCGCCCCGCTCCTACAATGAGCAGTTCTTC.